This TCR beta chain was captured by sequencing in a study of post-analysis software for immune sequencing data. V was cut by 5 bases and J by 7 bases, with 21 bases left in between. Germline V lookup: CDR1 DFQATT, CDR2 SNEGSKA (reference sequence). This CDR3 has 14 residues. Prepared TCR beta cDNA libraries contained unique molecular identifiers. MiXCR was run by TCRdb on the PCR reads, yielding one entry per CDR3 protein. Among over 700,000 distinct CDR3 sequences, around 27% were seen once, and the ten largest hold more than 0.55%. This clonotype has just a few counts. What it binds is unknown. The study's findings and limits: Patients carried roughly 5 TRBV segments more frequently than controls did, and TRBV5-6, TRBV5-1 and TRBV20-1 were among them.

V is TRBV20-1 and J is TRBJ2-7, with D uncertain. The sample comprised blood. This receptor was obtained from a girl between 10 and 17 years old with multiple sclerosis. The CDR3 DNA follows: TGCAGTGCTTCAGATCCCGGGCCGTACACGGAGCAGTACTTC. This translates into CSASDPGPYTEQYF.